These T cell receptor beta chains were read from a single sample in a study of pediatric ulcerative colitis. Libraries were prepared by immunoSEQ multiplex PCR; TCRdb keeps only in-frame clonotypes and omits some of them. The sample carries 40,000 to 55,000 clones, around 78% recorded once. The specimen sequenced was gut tissue. The receptors here all came from a girl between 5 and 17 years old with moderate ulcerative colitis. Each CDR3 is given with its conserved first and last residue. D genes are given only for firm matches. Not all rows give a size; the values are once, few, many and, for expanded clones, a class.

>TRBJ2-2|TRBD1|NA|TRBV28
CASSLGYGTGVTGELFF
TGTGCCAGCAGTTTAGGGTACGGGACAGGGGTCACCGGGGAGCTGTTTTTT
>TRBJ2-3|TRBD2|few|TRBV11-2
CASSLGLAGGLVTQYF
TGTGCCAGCAGCTTAGGACTAGCGGGAGGACTGGTTACGCAGTATTTT
>TRBJ2-7|TRBD2|NA|TRBV28
CASTSGGLAGSYEQYF
TGTGCCAGCACCTCAGGGGGACTAGCGGGATCCTACGAGCAGTACTTC
>TRBJ1-1|NA|medium-sized|TRBV29-1
CSVGNGDTEAFF
TGCAGCGTTGGCAACGGTGACACTGAAGCTTTCTTT
>TRBJ1-2|TRBD1|NA|TRBV5-6
CASSQGTEFGYTF
TGTGCCAGCAGCCAGGGGACAGAGTTTGGCTACACCTTC
>TRBJ2-3|NA|NA|TRBV6-4
CASSVFLQADTQYF
TGTGCCAGCAGCGTTTTCCTCCAGGCGGATACGCAGTATTTT
>TRBJ1-2|NA|NA|TRBV29-1
CSVEVGSGYTF
TGCAGCGTTGAAGTCGGGAGTGGCTACACCTTC
>TRBJ1-3|NA|few|TRBV2
CASSWGSISSGNTIYF
TGTGCCAGCAGTTGGGGGAGCATTTCCTCTGGAAACACCATATATTTT
>TRBJ2-3|NA|NA|TRBV10-3
CAISDGGPSTDTQYF
TGTGCCATCAGTGACGGCGGTCCTAGCACAGATACGCAGTATTTT
>TRBJ1-5|TRBD1|NA|TRBV30
CACNSRGDVQPQHF
TGTGCCTGTAACAGCAGGGGGGATGTTCAGCCCCAGCATTTT
>TRBJ1-1|TRBD1|NA|TRBV29-1
CSGGGGGHKNTEAFF
TGCAGCGGTGGGGGAGGGGGCCATAAGAACACTGAAGCTTTCTTT
>TRBJ1-3|NA|NA|TRBV7-9
CASSLAQGMTGNTIYF
TGTGCCAGCAGCTTAGCGCAGGGGATGACTGGAAACACCATATATTTT
>TRBJ2-4|TRBD1|NA|TRBV2
CASREGQGNIQYF
TGTGCCAGCAGGGAAGGACAGGGGAACATTCAGTACTTC
>TRBJ1-5|TRBD1|NA|TRBV6-5
CASTDRVDQPQHF
TGTGCCAGCACCGACAGGGTCGATCAGCCCCAGCATTTT
>TRBJ2-7|NA|NA|TRBV27
CATRVGGSYEQYF
TGTGCCACCAGGGTTGGCGGGTCCTACGAGCAGTACTTC
>TRBJ2-5|NA|NA|TRBV10-1
CASSESQGEDAKETQYF
TGCGCCAGCAGTGAGTCTCAAGGGGAGGACGCTAAAGAGACCCAGTACTTC
>TRBJ1-2|NA|once|TRBV9
CASSGTQVGYTF
TGTGCCAGCAGCGGGACGCAGGTTGGCTACACCTTC
>TRBJ2-5|NA|once|TRBV21-1
CASSFRSEGGTQYF
TGTGCCAGCAGCTTTCGTTCCGAGGGGGGGACCCAGTACTTC
>TRBJ1-1|NA|NA|TRBV18
CASSHRGEGKNTEAFF
TGTGCCAGCTCACATAGAGGGGAAGGAAAGAACACTGAAGCTTTCTTT
>TRBJ2-1|NA|few|TRBV4-1
CASSTPGAHNEQFF
TGCGCCAGCAGCACCCCGGGCGCCCACAATGAGCAGTTCTTC
>TRBJ2-7|TRBD2|NA|TRBV7-8
CASSLATAGGGAYEQYF
TGTGCCAGCAGCTTAGCCACAGCGGGAGGCGGGGCCTACGAGCAGTACTTC
>TRBJ1-1|NA|NA|TRBV27
CASRPPNSTENTEAFF
TGTGCCAGCAGACCCCCTAACTCGACGGAGAACACTGAAGCTTTCTTT
>TRBJ1-3|TRBD1|NA|TRBV5-4
CASSRGQAGNTIYF
TGTGCCAGCAGCCGTGGACAGGCTGGAAACACCATATATTTT
>TRBJ2-3|NA|NA|TRBV11-2
CASSLRQDTDTQYF
TGTGCCAGCAGCCTAAGACAGGACACAGATACGCAGTATTTT
>TRBJ2-3|TRBD1|NA|TRBV30
CAWTRPGTGGTQYF
TGTGCCTGGACCCGTCCCGGGACAGGAGGTACGCAGTATTTT
>TRBJ2-7|NA|NA|TRBV5-1
CASSLSWGSDSYEQYF
TGCGCCAGCAGCTTATCTTGGGGCAGTGACTCCTACGAGCAGTACTTC
>TRBJ1-5|NA|NA|TRBV6-1
CATAGDYSNQPQHF
TGTGCCACTGCAGGGGATTATAGCAATCAGCCCCAGCATTTT
>TRBJ2-7|TRBD1|NA|TRBV2
CASSRDSEQYF
TGTGCCAGCAGTAGGGACAGTGAGCAGTACTTC
>TRBJ1-4|NA|NA|TRBV25-1
CASSAPGANEKLFF
TGTGCCAGCAGTGCACCAGGGGCAAATGAAAAACTGTTTTTT
>TRBJ1-1|NA|NA|TRBV19
CASSIQANTRITEAFF
TGTGCCAGTAGTATCCAGGCAAACACCAGGATCACTGAAGCTTTCTTT
>TRBJ1-1|NA|NA|TRBV19
CASSIEFGAMNTEAFF
TGTGCCAGTAGTATAGAGTTCGGGGCAATGAACACTGAAGCTTTCTTT
>TRBJ1-6|NA|few|TRBV27
CASMSGFYNSPLHF
TGTGCCAGCATGAGTGGGTTCTATAATTCACCCCTCCACTTT
>TRBJ2-5|NA|NA|TRBV19
CASSRTGLKETQYF
TGTGCCAGTAGTAGGACCGGGCTTAAAGAGACCCAGTACTTC
>TRBJ2-1|TRBD2|NA|TRBV7-3
CASSLLAGAHYNEQFF
TGTGCCAGCAGCCTCTTAGCGGGGGCCCACTACAATGAGCAGTTCTTC
>TRBJ1-1|NA|NA|TRBV28
CASSSRLGAFF
TGTGCCAGCAGCTCCAGGCTGGGGGCTTTCTTT
>TRBJ2-3|NA|NA|TRBV7-6
CASSKGITDTQYF
TGTGCCAGCAGCAAAGGGATCACAGATACGCAGTATTTT
>TRBJ1-1|NA|NA|TRBV25-1
CATRTAMNTEAFF
TGTGCCACCCGGACAGCAATGAACACTGAAGCTTTCTTT
>TRBJ1-1|NA|NA|TRBV25-1
CASSEGQGRVGRETEAFF
TGTGCCAGCAGTGAAGGGCAGGGGCGCGTTGGACGGGAAACTGAAGCTTTCTTT
>TRBJ2-2|TRBD2|once|TRBV28
CASSFGSGTTNTGELFF
TGTGCCAGCAGTTTTGGTTCGGGGACTACGAACACCGGGGAGCTGTTTTTT
>TRBJ2-7|NA|NA|TRBV5-1
CASSLWTYSYEQYF
TGCGCCAGCAGCTTATGGACTTACTCCTACGAGCAGTACTTC
>TRBJ2-7|NA|NA|TRBV5-5
CASGTGGTYEQYF
TGTGCCAGCGGAACTGGGGGGACCTACGAGCAGTACTTC
>TRBJ2-7|TRBD2|NA|TRBV7-2
CASSPSSGATYEQYF
TGTGCCAGCAGCCCCTCTAGCGGGGCCACCTACGAGCAGTACTTC
>TRBJ1-1|NA|NA|TRBV5-6
CASSNPPPNTEAFF
TGTGCCAGCAGCAACCCGCCACCGAACACTGAAGCTTTCTTT
>TRBJ1-1|NA|NA|TRBV21-1
CAKLRRARNTEAFF
TGTGCCAAGCTACGACGGGCCAGGAACACTGAAGCTTTCTTT
>TRBJ2-6|NA|NA|TRBV14
CASSQAWRGSSSGANVLTF
TGTGCCAGCAGCCAAGCGTGGCGGGGAAGCTCATCTGGGGCCAACGTCCTGACTTTC
>TRBJ1-1|TRBD1|NA|TRBV7-9
CASRLNPGQGRGTEAFF
TGTGCCAGCAGACTAAACCCGGGACAGGGGAGGGGGACTGAAGCTTTCTTT
>TRBJ2-7|NA|NA|TRBV7-9
CATGAFSYEQYF
TGTGCCACAGGGGCGTTCTCCTACGAGCAGTACTTC
>TRBJ1-6|TRBD1|NA|TRBV2
CASSVGQKDSPLHF
TGTGCCAGCAGTGTGGGACAGAAAGATTCACCCCTCCACTTT